The 6 T cell receptor beta chains below come from one sample, sequenced in a study of T cell responses to AZD1222 COVID-19 vaccine. Libraries were prepared by immunoSEQ multiplex PCR; TCRdb keeps only in-frame clonotypes and omits some of them. The sample carries about 140,000 clones, roughly 90% recorded once. This sample comprised peripheral blood, obtained on day 0 of AZD1222 vaccination. The receptors originated from an adult in good health.

The chain recombines TRBV3-1 (or the pseudogene TRBV3-2) with TRBJ1-4, with D hard to call. The CDR3 extends over 15 amino acids. CDR1 is LGHDT and CDR2 is YNNKEL in the germline V gene (reference sequence). V lost 0 bases, J lost 8 bases, and 13 bases lay in between. The chain's CDR3 is CASSQDPTGREKLFF. The CDR3 coding sequence is TGTGCCAGCAGCCAAGATCCGACGGGGAGGGAAAAACTGTTTTTT.

This clone is a singleton in its sample. The chain employs TRBV6-2 or TRBV6-3 and TRBJ2-7; 7 positions agree with TRBD2. There are 15 residues in the CDR3. Germline CDR1 is MNHEY and CDR2 is SVGEGT. V trimming: 2 bases; J trimming: 3 bases; junction bases outside the gene matches: 7. Here the CDR3 reads CASSYGGGVSYEQYF. The CDR3 nucleotides are TGTGCCAGCAGTTACGGGGGGGGAGTGAGCTACGAGCAGTACTTC.

J is TRBJ2-7 and V is TRBV28; D possibly corresponds to TRBD2 (5 bases). Germline CDR1 reads MDHEN; CDR2 reads SYDVKM. CDR3 length: 12 residues. V lost 7 bases, J lost 4 bases, and 11 bases lay in between. For the CDR3, the DNA is TGTGCCAGCAAGGGAGACGGGTACGAGCAGTACTTC. Its translation is CASKGDGYEQYF.

This chain connects TRBV15 to TRBJ1-4, with D unclear. This CDR3 has 14 amino acids. V was cut by 3 bases and J by 8 bases, with 13 bases left in between. Germline V gene data show CDR1 as LNHNV and CDR2 as YYDKDF (reference sequence). The CDR3 DNA is TGTGCCACCAGCAGCCGGGGAAAATCCGAAAAACTGTTTTTT. Residues: CATSSRGKSEKLFF. The entire variable domain, with the rest obtained from reference TRBV15 and TRBJ1-4, is as follows: DAMVIQNPRYQVTQFGKPVTLSCSQTLNHNVMYWYQQKSSQAPKLLFHYYDKDFNNEADTPDNFQSRRPNTSFCFLDIRSPGLGDTAMYLCATSSRGKSEKLFFGSGTQLSVL.

The V and J genes are TRBV5-6 and TRBJ1-6; D unclear. Trimming stripped 0 bases from V and 10 bases from J, with 5 bases between. The CDR3 is 12 residues long. The V gene's germline CDR1 is SGHDT and CDR2 YYEEEE. DNA for the CDR3: TGTGCCAGCAGCTTGGTTTTCTCACCCCTCCACTTT. Amino acids: CASSLVFSPLHF.

The chain has TRBV5-3 and TRBJ1-2; tentative D call: TRBD1 (5 bases). TRBV5-3 carries the ORF label, with uncertain function. V was clipped by 9 bases and J by 2 bases, with 14 bases between them. The CDR3 contains 13 residues. The chain's CDR3 is CATPAGGNYGYTF. The CDR3 DNA reads as TGTGCCACCCCGGCGGGGGGGAACTATGGCTACACCTTC.